The following is a T cell receptor (beta chain) sequence with its context. Its target is not known. The data stem from a study of post-analysis software for immune sequencing data. Study-level information: Included courses were relapsing-remitting and secondary progressive multiple sclerosis; progressive-relapsing multiple sclerosis was also included.

cDNA libraries of TCR beta carried unique molecular identifiers. Input of about 0.95 to 11 million T cells yielded some 500,000 cDNA molecules. Each CDR3 protein is one row after TCRdb ran MiXCR on the PCR reads. The sample lists hundreds of thousands of distinct CDR3 sequences; roughly 45% were seen once. Broader study findings: Patients showed TRBV5-6, TRBV5-1 and TRBV20-1 among five TRBV segments more frequent than in controls. Controls significantly exceeded multiple sclerosis patients in normalized Chao1 diversity.

This CDR3 has 12 residues. CDR1 is SGHTA, CDR2 FQGNSA, per germline. Trimming took 3 bases from V and 6 from J, leaving 5 bases between them. The TCR sequence derives from a girl aged 10-17 years with multiple sclerosis. The sample was blood. The chain has TRBV7-2 and TRBJ2-2; D gene uncertain. The CDR3 DNA sequence: TGTGCCAGCAGCTTTAGGTCCGGGGAGCTGTTTTTT. Translated, it gives CASSFRSGELFF.